Below, 25 T cell receptor beta chains from the same sample are listed, as sequenced in a study of shared clonotypes between healthy human individuals. Sequencing was performed with immunoSEQ multiplex PCR; in TCRdb, only in-frame clones are kept and a portion is missing. Of some 2,500,000 clones listed, under 95% were seen once; the top ten hold 0.37%. Sequencing used naive CD4+ T cells from PBMCs. The subset was: CD45RA+ positively selected. The receptors stem from a man younger than 30 in good health. Some clones in this sample may be carry-over from other donors' samples.

This rearrangement joins TRBV11-2 to TRBJ2-1; tentatively, D is TRBD1 (6 bases). The germline V and J ends were trimmed by 6 bases and 9 bases, with 15 bases remaining between them. The germline V gene encodes CDR1 SGHAT and CDR2 FQNNGV. The CDR3 runs to 13 residues. This chain's CDR3 is CASRGGSYVEQFF. CDR3 DNA sequence: TGTGCCAGCAGAGGGGGTAGCTACGTTGAGCAGTTCTTC.

CDR3 in amino acids: CASSLPSRPYEQYF. The CDR3 DNA sequence: TGTGCCAGCAGTTTGCCCTCTCGCCCCTACGAGCAGTACTTC. The rearrangement uses TRBV27 and TRBJ2-7; no definite D call. CDR3 length: 14 amino acids. V lost 3 bases and J lost 2, with 11 bases in between. Germline CDR1 reads MNHEY; CDR2 reads SMNVEV (reference sequence).

Only one count was recorded for this clone. V usage is TRBV9 and J usage is TRBJ2-1; TRBD2 is a possible D gene (6 bases). Trimming took off 0 bases at V and 7 bases at J, with 14 bases between the two ends. Germline V lookup: CDR1 SGDLS, CDR2 YYNGEE. The CDR3 has 15 residues. DNA for the CDR3: TGTGCCAGCAGCGTAGCGACGGGAGCAGTAAATGAGCAGTTCTTC. This translates into CASSVATGAVNEQFF.

The chain employs TRBV7-9 and TRBJ1-4; D gene unclear. This CDR3 contains 15 residues. The V and J ends lost 1 base and 4 bases respectively, with 10 bases between them. The V gene's germline CDR1 is SEHNR and CDR2 FQNEAQ (reference sequence). CDR3 in DNA: TGTGCCAGCAGCTTAGACAGTAGCGTTAATGAAAAACTGTTTTTT. This codes for CASSLDSSVNEKLFF.

The gene calls are TRBV9 and TRBJ2-7; 12 bases fit TRBD1. The CDR3 length is 16 residues. Germline lookup yields CDR1 SGDLS and CDR2 YYNGEE. Trimming at V came to 2 bases and at J to 3 bases, leaving 6 bases not matched to a gene. CDR3 DNA sequence: TGTGCCAGCAGCGTGGGGACAGGGGGCCTGATCTACGAGCAGTACTTC. Translated: CASSVGTGGLIYEQYF.

J is TRBJ1-2 and V is TRBV19; D unclear. The V end lost 4 bases, the J end lost 8 bases, and 17 bases lay between the germline ends. The CDR3 is 14 residues long. Germline CDR1 reads LNHDA; CDR2 reads SQIVND (reference sequence). DNA for the CDR3: TGTGCCAGTAGTAAGAGGGAAGCGGTTCGGGGCTACACCTTC. As protein: CASSKREAVRGYTF. Full variable domain (remainder filled in from reference TRBV19 and TRBJ1-2): DGGITQSPKYLFRKEGQNVTLSCEQNLNHDAMYWYRQDPGQGLRLIYYSQIVNDFQKGDIAEGYSVSREKKESFPLTVTSAQKNPTAFYLCASSKREAVRGYTFGSGTRLTVV.

V is TRBV5-1 and J is TRBJ2-1; a weak D match, TRBD1 (6 bases). Germline lookup yields CDR1 SGHRS and CDR2 YFSETQ. V was trimmed by 7 bases and J by 8 bases, leaving 25 bases between them. This CDR3 comprises 16 residues. In DNA form, the CDR3 reads TGCGCCAGCTCTCCCGGCGACTTACAGGGTTTGGATGAGCAGTTCTTC. It encodes CASSPGDLQGLDEQFF.

This chain connects TRBV5-1 to TRBJ2-1, with 14 bases that match TRBD2. Trimming cost V 1 base and J 6 bases; bases outside gene matches: 6. Germline loops: CDR1 SGHRS, CDR2 YFSETQ. CDR3 length equals 17 residues. The CDR3 DNA is TGCGCCAGCAGCTTGAGGCCAGGGACTAGCGGGGGCAATGAGCAGTTCTTC. Translating gives CASSLRPGTSGGNEQFF.

V usage is TRBV12-5 and J usage is TRBJ2-1, with a weak D call TRBD2 (6 bases). Per germline, CDR1 LGHNT and CDR2 FRNRAP. Trimming left V 2 bases short and J 6 bases short, with 8 bases between. This CDR3 contains 13 residues. The CDR3: CASGLIGGNEQFF. CDR3 sequence (DNA): TGTGCTAGTGGTTTGATCGGGGGCAATGAGCAGTTCTTC.

In nucleotides, the CDR3 is TGTGCCAGCTCCGGGGGCACCTACGAGCAGTACTTC. Its protein is CASSGGTYEQYF. The V call is TRBV11-3, the J call TRBJ2-7; D possibly matches TRBD1 or TRBD2 (6 bases each). CDR3 length equals 12 residues. The V end was cut by 8 bases, the J end by 2 bases, with 10 bases between. Germline lookup yields CDR1 SGHNT and CDR2 YENEEA.

This chain connects TRBV4-1 to TRBJ2-2; D ambiguous. The CDR3 loop spans 15 amino acids. The germline V and J ends were trimmed by 0 bases and 0 bases, with 5 bases remaining between them. Germline CDR1 reads MGHRA; CDR2 reads YSYEKL. CDR3 bases: TGCGCCAGCAGCCAAGAAAGACCGAACACCGGGGAGCTGTTTTTT. Translation: CASSQERPNTGELFF.

The V and J genes are TRBV29-1 and TRBJ2-1; D remains unclear. Trimming cost V 4 bases and J 5 bases, with 9 bases left between them. Germline CDR1 and CDR2: SQVTM and ANQGSEA. CDR3 length: 12 amino acids. DNA for the CDR3: TGCAGCGTTGCTCAGCACAACAATGAGCAGTTCTTC. This encodes CSVAQHNNEQFF.

This rearrangement joins TRBV6-4 to TRBJ2-1; 8 bases line up with TRBD2. This CDR3 has 18 amino acids. With V trimmed by 0 bases and J by 2 bases, 9 bases remained unmatched. From germline, CDR1 is MRHNA and CDR2 SNTAGT. CDR3 protein: CASSDSPTGAGAYNEQFF. In DNA, the CDR3 is TGTGCCAGCAGTGACTCCCCGACTGGAGCGGGAGCCTACAATGAGCAGTTCTTC.

The chain has TRBV5-1 and TRBJ2-1; 11 nucleotides line up with TRBD2. CDR3 length: 14 residues. V was pared by 2 bases and J by 6 bases, with 1 base of the junction left unmatched. Germline CDR1 is SGHRS and CDR2 is YFSETQ. This chain's CDR3 is CASSLLAGANEQFF. The CDR3 DNA sequence: TGCGCCAGCAGCTTACTAGCGGGAGCCAATGAGCAGTTCTTC.

This chain uses TRBV5-5 with TRBJ1-5; D might be TRBD1 (6 bases). This CDR3 has 14 residues. Germline V gene lookup returns CDR1 SGHKS and CDR2 YYEKEE (reference sequence). Trimming took off 4 bases at V and 5 bases at J, with 13 bases between the two ends. CDR3 loop: CASSVNREDQPQHF. The CDR3 nucleotides read TGTGCCAGCAGCGTGAACAGGGAGGATCAGCCCCAGCATTTT.

The gene calls are TRBV7-9 and TRBJ2-2; the match to TRBD1 covers 7 bases. J was trimmed by 6 bases and V by 5 bases; bases with no gene match: 9. This CDR3 contains 15 residues. The germline V gene encodes CDR1 SEHNR and CDR2 FQNEAQ (reference sequence). CDR3: CASSVQGVGAGELFF. The DNA for the CDR3 is TGTGCCAGCAGCGTTCAGGGGGTTGGCGCCGGGGAGCTGTTTTTT.

The chain recombines TRBV5-1 with TRBJ2-3; D is perhaps TRBD2 (6 bases). The V and J ends lost 5 bases and 0 bases respectively, with 10 bases between them. CDR3 size: 14 residues. Germline V gives CDR1 SGHRS, CDR2 YFSETQ. As DNA, the CDR3 is TGCGCCAGCAGTGAGCGGGTGAGCACAGATACGCAGTATTTT. This codes for CASSERVSTDTQYF.

The genes are TRBV9 and TRBJ1-4, with D possibly matching TRBD1 (5 bases). Per the germline V gene, CDR1 is SGDLS and CDR2 is YYNGEE. V was pared by 3 bases and J by 5 bases, with 11 bases between. This CDR3 contains 14 residues. For the CDR3, the DNA is TGTGCCAGCAGCGCCCGGGACGGGAATGAAAAACTGTTTTTT. This gives the protein CASSARDGNEKLFF.

CDR3 protein: CASSQEDREGKLFF. Written as DNA, the CDR3 is TGCGCCAGCAGCCAAGAGGACAGGGAAGGAAAACTGTTTTTT. V is TRBV4-3 and J is TRBJ1-4; 8 bases are a match to TRBD1. The length of the CDR3 is 14 residues. Germline V gene lookup returns CDR1 LGHNA and CDR2 YSLEER. Trimming took 0 bases from V and 10 from J; bases not matched to a gene: 4.

With respect to this clone: The same CDR3 also results from other DNA sequences found in this sample. The V call is TRBV30, the J call TRBJ2-1; D unresolved. Germline CDR1 is GTSNPN and CDR2 is SVGIG (reference sequence). Deletions cut 0 bases from V and 8 bases from J, with 8 bases between. CDR3 length: 12 amino acids. The CDR3 sequence is CAWSVRRDEQFF. Here the CDR3 DNA reads TGTGCCTGGAGTGTCCGTCGGGATGAGCAGTTCTTC.

The chain joins TRBV5-1 to TRBJ2-7; TRBD2 agrees at 15 bases. CDR3 length: 18 residues. Germline loops: CDR1 SGHRS, CDR2 YFSETQ. Trimming took 0 bases from V and 2 from J; bases not matched to a gene: 6. The CDR3 region has the DNA TGCGCCAGCAGCTTGGAAGGGACTAGCGGGAGGTTAACCTACGAGCAGTACTTC. Translated: CASSLEGTSGRLTYEQYF.

This chain links TRBV7-9 with TRBJ2-5, with D perhaps matching TRBD2 (6 bases). The V gene's germline CDR1 is SEHNR and CDR2 FQNEAQ (reference sequence). This CDR3 is built from 13 residues. V lost 8 bases, J lost 3 bases, and 13 bases lay in between. Here the CDR3 reads CASGLWGEETQYF. The DNA of the CDR3 is TGTGCCAGCGGGTTGTGGGGGGAAGAGACCCAGTACTTC.

The chain couples TRBV7-2 to TRBJ1-2; tentatively, D is TRBD1 (6 bases). Trimming cost V 7 bases and J 4 bases, with 16 bases left between them. Looked up from germline, CDR1 is SGHTA and CDR2 is FQGNSA. The CDR3 contains 14 residues. The CDR3 coding sequence is TGTGCCAGCACCTTGGTTCAGGGGAGCTATGGCTACACCTTC. It codes for CASTLVQGSYGYTF.

The rearrangement links TRBV28 to TRBJ2-1; 7 bases are shared with TRBD2. The CDR3 is 16 amino acids. The germline CDR1 and CDR2 sequences are MDHEN and SYDVKM. Trimming took 6 bases from V and 2 from J; bases not matched to a gene: 10. The CDR3 nucleotides read TGTGCCAGCAGCCCCCCGGGCGCGGGAGCCTACAATGAGCAGTTCTTC. This encodes CASSPPGAGAYNEQFF.

The chain employs TRBV6-1 and TRBJ1-1; D might be TRBD1 (5 bases). V lost 5 bases to trimming and J lost 7 bases, with 11 bases between them. The CDR3 spans 12 residues. Germline lookup yields CDR1 MNHNS and CDR2 SASEGT. The CDR3 nucleotides read TGTGCCAGCAGTAAGGGGCCCGGTGAAGCTTTCTTT. It yields the protein CASSKGPGEAFF.